This TCR beta chain was found in a study of T cell responses to AZD1222 COVID-19 vaccine (dated by TCRdb to the early 2020s). In terms of the full investigation: AZD1222 recipients with second doses at about 4 weeks or about 12 weeks were pooled, because spike-specific TCR depth and breadth did not differ between schedules. Trial participants were enrolled by age into subgroups of 18-55, 56-69 and 70-plus years, and around 150, 28 and 57 TCR-sequenced participants, respectively, were included in these subgroups. A total of 233 trial participants underwent TCR sequencing, of whom 207 received two doses of AZD1222 and roughly 25 received two doses of the MenACWY control vaccine. General conclusions and limits of the study: Participants were mostly white British, with more females than males. The authors suggested clonal diversity may have been underestimated. Nearly half of unique spike-specific TCRs reportedly recognized epitopes outside regions mutated in the B.1.351 and B.1.1.7 variants. Vaccine-associated CD4 TCRs spanned the whole spike protein, with dominant responses in regions 160-218 and 743-854. Conclusions about previously exposed vaccinees were limited because only six or seven AZD1222 recipients were SARS-CoV-2 seropositive at baseline. Because no samples from the day 14 peak response were available, repertoires could be characterized only after the peak T cell response. In the small 56-69-year group, the increase in depth fell short of significance, most likely because of low power. A significant rise in spike-specific TCR breadth and depth was observed after two AZD1222 doses relative to day 0 and relative to MenACWY recipients.

The CDR3 covers 15 residues, taking in both the cysteine and the phenylalanine. Just the 45-base CDR3 DNA is kept, in frame starting at base 1. The V end gives up 3 bases and the J end 6 bases, leaving 3 bases in the junction not matched to a gene. Via the germline V gene, CDR1 is SGDLS and CDR2 YYNGEE. A note on this clone: Its antigen remains unidentified. No clone much larger than this one lies a single base away; base qualities are absent.

This specimen's time point label, per the study, means: baseline before first vaccination. The vaccinee samples were drawn from two UK trials, COV001 and COV002, one of which was a single-blind randomized controlled phase 2/3 trial testing AZD1222 (ChAdOx1 nCoV-19) in healthy adults. Trial participant PBMC samples were collected at day 0 and day 28 after the second dose for TCRbeta chain sequencing. The CDR3 regions of human TCRbeta chains were subjected to immunosequencing. As for the authors' bioinformatics: TCRs in the repertoires were matched against a reference library of SARS-CoV-2-specific TCRs that had been generated with the MIRA antigen-specificity platform. Breadth meant the fraction of unique TCRs that were SARS-CoV-2-associated, whereas depth meant the fraction of total T cells that were SARS-CoV-2-associated. Using the MIRA data, each spike-specific TCR was mapped to the spike region that the TCR reacts to and placed in a CD4 or CD8 class. Log10-transformed breadth and depth values were compared by one-way ANOVA with Sidak's multiple comparisons tests. This is the immuneACCESS table as TCRdb keeps it, with only in-frame sequences that have V and J called. A part of the clones is gone; compared with another copy, unresolved V genes explain less than half, and the rest is unexplained. D and trimming were read from the DNA, whereas the V and J calls and clone size are those reported in that table. This sample has approximately 76,000 clones in its table, and about 91% of those were observed once. About a fifth of the sample comes from the top ten.

Sequenced material: peripheral blood, taken on day 0 of AZD1222 vaccination. This sequence originates from an adult in good health. The sequence links TRBV9 to TRBJ2-1, with 13 bases in between that match TRBD2. Here the CDR3 is given as CASSARTSGSNEQFF. DNA sequence: TGTGCCAGCAGCGCTCGGACTAGCGGGAGCAATGAGCAGTTCTTC.